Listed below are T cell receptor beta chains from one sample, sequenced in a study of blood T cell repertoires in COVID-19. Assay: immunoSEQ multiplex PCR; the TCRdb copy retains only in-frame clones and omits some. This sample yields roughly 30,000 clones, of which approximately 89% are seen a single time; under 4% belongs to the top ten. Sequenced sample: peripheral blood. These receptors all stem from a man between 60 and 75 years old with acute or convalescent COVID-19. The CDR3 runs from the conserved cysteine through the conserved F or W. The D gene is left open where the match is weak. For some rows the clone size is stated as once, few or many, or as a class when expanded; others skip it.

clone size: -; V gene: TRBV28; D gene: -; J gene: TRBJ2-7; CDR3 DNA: TGTGCCAGCCCTCCTCACCGGGGCAGGGGACGAGACGAGCAGTACTTC; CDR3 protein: CASPPHRGRGRDEQYF
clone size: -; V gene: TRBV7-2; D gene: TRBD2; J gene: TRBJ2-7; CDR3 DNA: TGTGCCAGCAGCGTCGGGACTAGCGGATACTACGAGCAGTACTTC; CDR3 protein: CASSVGTSGYYEQYF
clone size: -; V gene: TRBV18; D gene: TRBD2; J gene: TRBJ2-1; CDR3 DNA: TGTGCCAGCTCACCAAGAGAGCGGGAGGGTTACAATGAGCAGTTCTTC; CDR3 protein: CASSPREREGYNEQFF
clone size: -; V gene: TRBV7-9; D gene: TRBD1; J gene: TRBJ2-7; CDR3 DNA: TGTGCCAGCAGTACAGGGGGTTATTCCTACGAGCAGTACTTC; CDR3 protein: CASSTGGYSYEQYF
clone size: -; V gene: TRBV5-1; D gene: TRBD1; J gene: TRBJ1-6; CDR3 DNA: TGCGCCAGCAGCCAACTGGGACAGGGAGGAGGATCACCCCTCCACTTT; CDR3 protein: CASSQLGQGGGSPLHF
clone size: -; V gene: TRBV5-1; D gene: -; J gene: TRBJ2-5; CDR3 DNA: TGCGCCAGCAGCCCCGGAGGGTCCCCCGGAGAGACCCAGTACTTC; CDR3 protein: CASSPGGSPGETQYF
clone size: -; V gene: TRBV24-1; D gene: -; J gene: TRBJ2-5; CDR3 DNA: TGTGCCACCAGTGATAGCCGGGACACCCCCCAAGAGACCCAGTACTTC; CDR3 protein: CATSDSRDTPQETQYF
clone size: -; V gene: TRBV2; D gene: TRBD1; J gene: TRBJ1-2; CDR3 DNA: TGTGCCAGCAGAAGGACAGGGTTAGGCTACACCTTC; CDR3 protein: CASRRTGLGYTF
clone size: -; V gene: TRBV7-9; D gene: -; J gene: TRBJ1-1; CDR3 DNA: TGTGCCAGCAGCTTAGGCAGGGCAGGGATGAACACTGAAGCTTTCTTT; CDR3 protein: CASSLGRAGMNTEAFF
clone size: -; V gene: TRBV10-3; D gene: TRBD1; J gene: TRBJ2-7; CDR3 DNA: TGTGCCATCAGGGCGGGACAGGGGGCGGACGAGCAGTACTTC; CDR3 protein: CAIRAGQGADEQYF
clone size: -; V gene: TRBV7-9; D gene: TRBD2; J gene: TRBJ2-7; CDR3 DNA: TGTGCCAGCGACAAAAAATGGGAGGGCGAGCAGTACTTC; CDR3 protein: CASDKKWEGEQYF
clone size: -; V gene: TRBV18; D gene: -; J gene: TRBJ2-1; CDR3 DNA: TGTGCCAGCTCACCACTGGCGACATCCTACAATGAGCAGTTCTTC; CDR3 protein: CASSPLATSYNEQFF
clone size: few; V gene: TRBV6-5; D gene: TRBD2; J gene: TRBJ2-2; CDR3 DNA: TGTGCCAGTGGGACTAGCGGGAGAAGCACCGGGGAGCTGTTTTTT; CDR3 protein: CASGTSGRSTGELFF
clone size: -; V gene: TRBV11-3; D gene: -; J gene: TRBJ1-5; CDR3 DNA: TGTGCCAGCAGCGAGCTACAGGTGACGATTAATCAGCCCCAGCATTTT; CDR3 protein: CASSELQVTINQPQHF
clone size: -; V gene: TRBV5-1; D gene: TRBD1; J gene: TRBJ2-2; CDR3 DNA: TGCGCCAGCAGCGTAGCCGGGACAGGGATCGGGGAGCTGTTTTTT; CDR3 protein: CASSVAGTGIGELFF
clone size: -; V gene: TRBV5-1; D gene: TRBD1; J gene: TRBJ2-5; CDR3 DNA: TGCGCCAGCAGCCCGACAGGGGGCTGGTTAGAGACCCAGTACTTC; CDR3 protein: CASSPTGGWLETQYF
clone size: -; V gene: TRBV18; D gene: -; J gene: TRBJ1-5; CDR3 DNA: TGTGCCAGCTCACCACCGAACAGCTATAGCAATCAGCCCCAGCATTTT; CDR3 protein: CASSPPNSYSNQPQHF
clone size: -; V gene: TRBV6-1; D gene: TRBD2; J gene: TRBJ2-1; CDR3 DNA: TGTGCCAGCAGTGAACTAGGGACTAGAAACAATGAGCAGTTCTTC; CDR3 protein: CASSELGTRNNEQFF
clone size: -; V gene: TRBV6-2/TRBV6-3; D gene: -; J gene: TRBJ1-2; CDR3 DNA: TGTGCCAGCAGCACTCCGTACCGGCGAGGAGACTATGGCTACACCTTC; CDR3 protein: CASSTPYRRGDYGYTF
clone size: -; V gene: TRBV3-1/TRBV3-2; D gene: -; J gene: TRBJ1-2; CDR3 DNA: TGTGCCAGCAGTCGCACATCGGGGGGCTATGGCTACACCTTC; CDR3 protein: CASSRTSGGYGYTF
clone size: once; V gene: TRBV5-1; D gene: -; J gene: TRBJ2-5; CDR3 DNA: TGCGCCAGCAGCCTATACCCAGGGCGGGGTGTGGAGACCCAGTACTTC; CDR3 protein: CASSLYPGRGVETQYF
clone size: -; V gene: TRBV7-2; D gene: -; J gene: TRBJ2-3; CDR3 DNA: TGTGCCAGCAGCTGGAGGGCCGCCCCTAGCACAGATACGCAGTATTTT; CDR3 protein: CASSWRAAPSTDTQYF